One sample yielded the 15 T cell receptor beta chains listed below, sequenced in a study of blood T cells in healthy people across ages. The authors ran a second PCR of about 6 to 11 cycles using a sample-barcoded 5' primer and a J-beta primer mix. TCRdb called the 5' RACE reads again in MiXCR, with one record for every CDR3 protein. The table includes fewer than 2,000,000 distinct CDR3 sequences, around 36% detected once. The specimen sequenced was blood. These receptors were collected from a woman aged 30 to 39 in good health.

This chain uses TRBV4-1 with TRBJ2-1; the D gene is possibly TRBD2 (5 bases). Trimming shortened V by 1 base and J by 2 bases, and 18 bases separated the two germline ends. The CDR3 length is 18 residues. Germline assignment: CDR1 MGHRA and CDR2 YSYEKL. The CDR3 DNA follows: TGCGCCAGCAGCCAAGGGAAGGGTCTAGCAGGCACCTACAATGAGCAGTTCTTC. Its protein is CASSQGKGLAGTYNEQFF.

This clonotype has a handful of counts. The rearrangement links TRBV10-3 to TRBJ2-7; TRBD2 matches at 8 bases. The V gene end was trimmed by 2 bases and the J gene end by 3 bases; junction bases not matched to a gene: 3. This CDR3 has 14 residues. Germline CDR1 ENHRY, CDR2 SYGVKD. CDR3 sequence reads: CAISETSGIYEQYF. The DNA for the CDR3 is TGTGCCATCAGTGAGACTAGCGGCATCTACGAGCAGTACTTC.

Note on this clonotype: A much larger clone sits a single nucleotide away, making a read error possible. CDR3 amino acids: CANSSRVSYEQYF. CDR3 sequence (DNA): TGTGCCAACAGCAGTAGGGTCTCCTACGAGCAGTACTTC. This chain links TRBV7-2 with TRBJ2-7; D is ambiguous. Germline loops: CDR1 SGHTA, CDR2 FQGNSA. This CDR3 has 13 residues.

Points on this clonotype: One end of the junction varies from germline; a read error may be responsible. The chain employs TRBV3-1 and TRBJ2-7; maybe TRBD2 (5 bases). CDR3 length: 12 residues. The germline CDR1 and CDR2 sequences are LGHDT and YNNKEL (reference sequence). The CDR3 DNA reads as TGTGCCAGCAGCCAAACTGACTACGGGCAGTACTTC. This sequence encodes CASSQTDYGQYF.

J is TRBJ1-2 and V is TRBV4-1, with D tentatively TRBD1 (5 bases). V shed 0 bases and J shed 2 bases, with 13 bases lying between them. Germline values: CDR1 MGHRA, CDR2 YSYEKL. This CDR3 is 16 amino acids long. CDR3 sequence: CASSQDPGGNNYGYTF. CDR3 in DNA: TGCGCCAGCAGCCAAGACCCTGGGGGAAACAACTATGGCTACACCTTC.

The table lists this clonotype with many counts. V is TRBV20-1 and J is TRBJ2-1, with D tentatively TRBD2 (5 bases). In germline, CDR1 is DFQATT, CDR2 SNEGSKA (reference sequence). The CDR3 covers 12 residues. The germline V and J ends were trimmed by 6 bases and 9 bases, with 15 bases remaining between them. The CDR3 coding sequence is TGCAGTGCGAATGGCAGAGCGGCTGAGCAGTTCTTC. This encodes CSANGRAAEQFF.

This clonotype was counted once. The junction departs from the called germline gene at one end, perhaps through a read error. This chain connects TRBV20-1 to TRBJ2-3; D ambiguous. This CDR3 is 14 amino acids long. In germline, CDR1 is DFQATT, CDR2 SNEGSKA (reference sequence). For the CDR3, the DNA is TGCAGTGCTAGAAGGGTGCGCGGCACAGATACGCGGTATTTT. This encodes CSARRVRGTDTRYF.

This clonotype was observed a handful of times. The chain recombines TRBV28 with TRBJ1-1; no definite D call. Germline V gives CDR1 MDHEN, CDR2 SYDVKM. The CDR3 extends over 15 amino acids. V lost 6 bases and J 0 bases, leaving 14 bases between the germline ends. CDR3 nucleotides: TGTGCCAGCAGGACCTGGGGTGGGATGAACACTGAAGCTTTCTTT. Its protein product is CASRTWGGMNTEAFF.

This clonotype was picked up a small number of times. The chain is built from TRBV29-1 and TRBJ1-2; D is uncertain. Trimming took 5 bases from V and 8 from J, leaving 12 bases between them. The CDR3 consists of 11 residues. The V gene's germline CDR1 is SQVTM and CDR2 ANQGSEA. CDR3 DNA sequence: TGCAGCGTTCATGACGGGATCGGCTACACCTTC. Amino acids: CSVHDGIGYTF.

The CDR3, as DNA: TGCGCCAGCAGCCAAGACAGGGCGAGCAATCAGCCCCAGCATTTT. It codes for CASSQDRASNQPQHF. This rearrangement joins TRBV4-1 to TRBJ1-5, with D tentatively TRBD1 (5 bases). This CDR3 has 15 amino acids. V shed 0 bases and J shed 1 base, with 7 bases lying between them. Germline-derived CDR1 and CDR2 are MGHRA and YSYEKL.

The chain links TRBV7-9 to TRBJ2-5; 10 positions agree with TRBD2. The DNA matches TRBJ2-7 better at its end, which makes the J call doubtful. CDR1 and CDR2 (germline): SEHNR, FQNEAQ (reference sequence). CDR3 size: 15 residues. The CDR3 protein is CASSPKASGGYEQYF. Written as DNA, the CDR3 is TGTGCCAGCAGCCCCAAAGCTAGCGGGGGTTACGAGCAGTACTTC.

This clonotype was found a few times. V and J are TRBV20-1 and TRBJ2-1; TRBD2 matches at 10 bases. Germline V gene data show CDR1 as DFQATT and CDR2 as SNEGSKA (reference sequence). This CDR3 comprises 14 residues. J was trimmed by 4 bases and V by 5 bases; bases with no gene match: 5. The CDR3 nucleotides are TGCAGTGCTTCGAGCGGGAGGGGTTACAATGAGCAGTTCTTC. It encodes CSASSGRGYNEQFF.

This clonotype was seen a handful of times. The J gene is TRBJ2-7, the V gene TRBV6-5; 9 nucleotides align to TRBD2. The CDR3 runs to 17 residues. Trimming removed 0 bases from V and 0 bases from J; junction bases left unmatched: 6. From germline, CDR1 is MNHEY and CDR2 SVGAGI. The CDR3 sequence: CASSYSAASGDSYEQYF. In nucleotides, the CDR3 is TGTGCCAGCAGTTACTCCGCAGCTAGCGGGGACTCCTACGAGCAGTACTTC.

This clonotype was observed many times. The rearrangement uses TRBV27 and TRBJ2-4; 7 nucleotides agree with TRBD2. The CDR3 contains 16 residues. Germline V gene lookup returns CDR1 MNHEY and CDR2 SMNVEV (reference sequence). V gave up 5 bases and J gave up 0 bases; unmatched junction bases: 7. The chain's CDR3 is CASSRAGDLAKNIQYF. The CDR3 region has the DNA TGTGCCAGCAGTCGGGCGGGGGACCTAGCCAAAAACATTCAGTACTTC.

This clonotype was seen only a few times. The chain joins TRBV18 to TRBJ1-2; TRBD1 is a possible D gene (6 bases). Trimming removed 4 bases from V and 0 bases from J, with 15 bases in between. The germline V gene has CDR1 KGHSH and CDR2 LQKENI. This CDR3 region has 16 residues. DNA of the CDR3: TGTGCCAGCTCACGCCTGGGGGGCGAAGCTAACTATGGCTACACCTTC. This sequence encodes CASSRLGGEANYGYTF.